This T cell receptor beta chain emerged from a study of T-cell reconstitution after alpha-beta-depleted transplantation in children. Study-wide results and caveats: Day-60 TCRbeta diversity that was high in some patients was derived from surviving recipient T cells and thymic progenitors.

Preparation of the TCRbeta library involved a method that used unique molecular identifiers. One entry per CDR3 protein, called by TCRdb with MiXCR from the PCR reads. The sample consists of approximately 200,000 distinct CDR3 sequences, roughly 6.3% of them appearing once. This clonotype was seen many times. Antigen: not known. Source: PBMCs, taken before TCRalphabeta/CD19-depleted stem cell transplant. The clonotype originates from a girl less than two years old with combined immunodeficiency, due to receive a stem cell transplant.

The CDR3 DNA reads as TGCAGTGCTACGGATACCGGGGAGGCCCAGTACTTC. It is translated as CSATDTGEAQYF. The chain carries TRBV20-1 and TRBJ2-5; D possibly corresponds to TRBD2 (6 bases). The V and J ends lost 4 bases and 9 bases respectively, with 15 bases between them. The CDR3 runs 12 residues. Germline loops: CDR1 DFQATT, CDR2 SNEGSKA (reference sequence).